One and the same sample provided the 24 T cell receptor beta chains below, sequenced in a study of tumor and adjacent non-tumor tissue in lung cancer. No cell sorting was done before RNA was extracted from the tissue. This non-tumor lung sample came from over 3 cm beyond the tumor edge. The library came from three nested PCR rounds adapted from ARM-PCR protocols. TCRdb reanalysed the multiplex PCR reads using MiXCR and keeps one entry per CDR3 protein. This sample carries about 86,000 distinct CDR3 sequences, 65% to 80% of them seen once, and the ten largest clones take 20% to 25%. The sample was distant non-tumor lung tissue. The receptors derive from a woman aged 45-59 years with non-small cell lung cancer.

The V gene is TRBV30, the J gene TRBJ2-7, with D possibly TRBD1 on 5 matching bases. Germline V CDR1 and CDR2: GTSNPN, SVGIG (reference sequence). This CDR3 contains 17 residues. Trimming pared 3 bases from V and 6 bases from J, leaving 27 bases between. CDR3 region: CAWRRFFRGSDSCEQYF. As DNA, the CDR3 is TGTGCCTGGAGACGTTTTTTTAGGGGTTCCGACTCATGCGAGCAGTACTTC.

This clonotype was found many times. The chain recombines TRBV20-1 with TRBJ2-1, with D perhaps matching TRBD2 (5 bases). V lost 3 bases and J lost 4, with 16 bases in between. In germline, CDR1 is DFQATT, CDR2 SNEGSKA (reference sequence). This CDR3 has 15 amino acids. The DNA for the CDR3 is TGCAGTGCTAGGTCTGGACTCTCACTGTACAATGAGCAGTTCTTC. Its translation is CSARSGLSLYNEQFF.

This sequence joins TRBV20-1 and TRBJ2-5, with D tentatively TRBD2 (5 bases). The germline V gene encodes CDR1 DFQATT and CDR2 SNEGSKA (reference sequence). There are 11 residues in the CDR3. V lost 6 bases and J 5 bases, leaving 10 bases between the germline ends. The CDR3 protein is CSAGPGETQYF. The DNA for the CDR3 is TGCAGTGCAGGGCCGGGGGAGACCCAGTACTTC.

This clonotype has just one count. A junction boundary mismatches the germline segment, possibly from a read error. The CDR3 nucleotides read TGTGCCAGCGGATCTAACACAGATACGCAGTACTTT. Translation: CASGSNTDTQYF. The chain couples TRBV12-3 or TRBV12-4 to TRBJ2-3; D call uncertain. CDR3 size: 12 residues.

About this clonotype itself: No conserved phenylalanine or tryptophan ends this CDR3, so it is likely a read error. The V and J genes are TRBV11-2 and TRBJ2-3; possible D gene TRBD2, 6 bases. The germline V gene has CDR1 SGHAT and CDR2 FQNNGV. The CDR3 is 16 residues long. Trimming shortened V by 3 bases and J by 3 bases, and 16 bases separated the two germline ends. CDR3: CASSLRDQLATDTQYL. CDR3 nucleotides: TGTGCCAGCAGCTTGCGGGATCAGCTAGCGACAGATACGCAGTATTTA.

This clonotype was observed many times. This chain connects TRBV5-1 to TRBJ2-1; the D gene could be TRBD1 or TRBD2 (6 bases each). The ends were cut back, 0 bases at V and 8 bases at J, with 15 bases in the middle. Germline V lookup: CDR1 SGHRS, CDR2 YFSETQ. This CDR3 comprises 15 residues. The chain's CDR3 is CASSLAWGASDEQFF. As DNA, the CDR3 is TGCGCCAGCAGCTTGGCATGGGGGGCGAGCGATGAGCAGTTCTTC.

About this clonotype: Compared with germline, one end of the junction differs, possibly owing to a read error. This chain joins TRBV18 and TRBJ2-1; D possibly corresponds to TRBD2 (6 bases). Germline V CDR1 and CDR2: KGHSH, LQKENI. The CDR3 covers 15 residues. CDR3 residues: CASSPFGGKDNEQIF. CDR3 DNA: TGTGCCAGCTCTCCCTTCGGGGGAAAGGACAATGAGCAGATCTTC.

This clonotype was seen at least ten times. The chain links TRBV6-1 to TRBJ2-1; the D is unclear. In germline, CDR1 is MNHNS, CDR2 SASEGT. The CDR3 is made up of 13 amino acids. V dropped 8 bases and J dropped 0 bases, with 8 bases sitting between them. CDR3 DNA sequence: TGTGCCAGCCGACTGCCCTCCTACAATGAGCAGTTCTTC. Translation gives CASRLPSYNEQFF.

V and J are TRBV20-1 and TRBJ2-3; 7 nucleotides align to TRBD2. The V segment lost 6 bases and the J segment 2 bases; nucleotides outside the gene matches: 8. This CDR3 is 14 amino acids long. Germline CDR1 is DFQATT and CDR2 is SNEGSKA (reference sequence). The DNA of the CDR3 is TGCAGTGCCACCACTAGCGCAGCCACAGATACGCAGTATTTT. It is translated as CSATTSAATDTQYF.

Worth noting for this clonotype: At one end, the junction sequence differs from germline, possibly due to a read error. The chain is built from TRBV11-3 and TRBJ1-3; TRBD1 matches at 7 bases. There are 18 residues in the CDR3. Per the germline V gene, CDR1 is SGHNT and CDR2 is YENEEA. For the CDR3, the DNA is TGTGCCAGCAGCTTTTCCACCCCCCAGGGACAGCTCTGGAAACACCATATATTT. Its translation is CASSFSTPQGQLWKHHIF.

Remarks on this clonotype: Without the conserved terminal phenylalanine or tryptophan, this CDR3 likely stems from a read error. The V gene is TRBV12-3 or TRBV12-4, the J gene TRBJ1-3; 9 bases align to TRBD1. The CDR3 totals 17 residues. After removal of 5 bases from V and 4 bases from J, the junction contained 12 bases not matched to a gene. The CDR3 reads CASSPDRGPISGNTIYL. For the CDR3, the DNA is TGTGCCAGCAGTCCGGACAGGGGTCCCATTTCGGGAAACACCATATATTTA.

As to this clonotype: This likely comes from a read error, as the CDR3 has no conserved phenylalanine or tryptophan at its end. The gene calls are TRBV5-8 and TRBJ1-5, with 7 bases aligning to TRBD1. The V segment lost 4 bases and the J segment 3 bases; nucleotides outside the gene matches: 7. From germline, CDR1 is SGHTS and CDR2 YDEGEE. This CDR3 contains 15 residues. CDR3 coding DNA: TGTGCCAGCAGCCTTCGCGACAGGGTCAATCAGCCCCAGCATTCA. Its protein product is CASSLRDRVNQPQHS.

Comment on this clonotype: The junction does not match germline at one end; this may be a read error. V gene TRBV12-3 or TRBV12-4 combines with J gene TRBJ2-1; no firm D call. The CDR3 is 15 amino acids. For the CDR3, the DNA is TGTGCCAGCACCCACGCACTGAGCTCCTACAATGAGCAGTTATTC. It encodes CASTHALSSYNEQLF.

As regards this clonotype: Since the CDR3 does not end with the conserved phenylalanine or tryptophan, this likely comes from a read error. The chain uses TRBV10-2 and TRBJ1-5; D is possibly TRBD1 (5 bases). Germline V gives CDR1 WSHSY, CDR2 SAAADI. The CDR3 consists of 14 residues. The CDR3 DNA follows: TGCTCCAGCAGTGGGGCTGGTGCGCAGCGGCCCCAGCATGTT. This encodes CSSSGAGAQRPQHV.

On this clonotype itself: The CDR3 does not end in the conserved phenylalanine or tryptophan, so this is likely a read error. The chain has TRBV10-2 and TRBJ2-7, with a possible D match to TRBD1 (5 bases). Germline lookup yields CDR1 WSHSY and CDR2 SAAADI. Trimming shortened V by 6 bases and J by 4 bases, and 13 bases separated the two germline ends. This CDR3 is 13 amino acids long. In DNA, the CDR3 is TGCGCCAGCAGCGATCGGCAGGGATACGAGCAGTACTTA. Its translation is CASSDRQGYEQYL.

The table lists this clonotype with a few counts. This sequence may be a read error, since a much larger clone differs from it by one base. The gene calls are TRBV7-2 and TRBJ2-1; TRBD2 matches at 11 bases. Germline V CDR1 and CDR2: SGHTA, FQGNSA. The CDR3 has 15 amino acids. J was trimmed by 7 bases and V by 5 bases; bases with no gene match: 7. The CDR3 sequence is CASSLSSGRTNEQFF. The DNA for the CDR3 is TGTGCCAGCAGCCTTTCTAGCGGGAGGACTAATGAGCAGTTCTTC.

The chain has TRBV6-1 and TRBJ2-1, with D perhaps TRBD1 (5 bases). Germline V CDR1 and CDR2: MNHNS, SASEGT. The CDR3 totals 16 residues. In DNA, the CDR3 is TGTGTAAGCAGTGAAGCGATCGGTCAGGGAAACAATGAGCAGTTCTTC. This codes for CVSSEAIGQGNNEQFF.

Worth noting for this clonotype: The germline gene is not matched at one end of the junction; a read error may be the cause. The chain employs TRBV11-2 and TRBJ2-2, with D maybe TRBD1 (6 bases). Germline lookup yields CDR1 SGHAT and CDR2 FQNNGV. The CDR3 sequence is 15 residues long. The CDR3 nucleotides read TGTGGCAGCGGCTTAGCGCGAGGGGACACCGGGGAGTTGTTTTTT. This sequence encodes CGSGLARGDTGELFF.

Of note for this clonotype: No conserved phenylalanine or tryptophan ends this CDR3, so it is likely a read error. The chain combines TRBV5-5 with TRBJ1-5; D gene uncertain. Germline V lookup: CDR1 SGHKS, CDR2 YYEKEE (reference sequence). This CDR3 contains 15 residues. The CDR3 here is CACSVNPDLNQPQHL. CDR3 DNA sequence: TGTGCCTGCAGCGTTAACCCGGACTTGAATCAGCCCCAGCATCTT.

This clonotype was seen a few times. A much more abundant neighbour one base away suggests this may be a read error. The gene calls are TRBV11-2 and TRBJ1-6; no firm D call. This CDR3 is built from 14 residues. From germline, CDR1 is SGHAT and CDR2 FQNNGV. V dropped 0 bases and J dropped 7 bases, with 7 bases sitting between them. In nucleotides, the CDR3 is TGTGCCAGCAGCTTAGAGTTCTTCAATTCACCCCTCCACTTT. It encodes CASSLEFFNSPLHF.

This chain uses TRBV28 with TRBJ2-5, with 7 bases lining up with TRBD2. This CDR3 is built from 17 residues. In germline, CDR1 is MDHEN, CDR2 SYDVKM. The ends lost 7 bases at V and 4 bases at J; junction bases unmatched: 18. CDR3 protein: CASTKLSSGWGGETQYF. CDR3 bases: TGTGCCAGCACCAAGTTATCCAGTGGGTGGGGGGGAGAGACCCAGTACTTC. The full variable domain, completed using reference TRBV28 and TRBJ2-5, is DVKVTQSSRYLVKRTGEKVFLECVQDMDHENMFWYRQDPGLGLRLIYFSYDVKMKEKGDIPEGYSVSREKKERFSLILESASTNQTSMYLCASTKLSSGWGGETQYFGPGTRLLVL.

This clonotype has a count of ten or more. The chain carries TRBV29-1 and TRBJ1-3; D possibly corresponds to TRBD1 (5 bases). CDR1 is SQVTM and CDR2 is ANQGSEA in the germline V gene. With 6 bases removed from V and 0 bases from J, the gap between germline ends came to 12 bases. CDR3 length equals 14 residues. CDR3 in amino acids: CSVCGGSSGNTIYF. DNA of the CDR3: TGCAGCGTCTGCGGGGGGAGCTCTGGAAACACCATATATTTT.

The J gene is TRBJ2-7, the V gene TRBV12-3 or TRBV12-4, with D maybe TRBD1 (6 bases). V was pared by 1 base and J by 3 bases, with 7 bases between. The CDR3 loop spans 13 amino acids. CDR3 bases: TGTGCCAGCAGTTTAGGGGGGCGCTACGAGCAGTACTTC. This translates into CASSLGGRYEQYF.

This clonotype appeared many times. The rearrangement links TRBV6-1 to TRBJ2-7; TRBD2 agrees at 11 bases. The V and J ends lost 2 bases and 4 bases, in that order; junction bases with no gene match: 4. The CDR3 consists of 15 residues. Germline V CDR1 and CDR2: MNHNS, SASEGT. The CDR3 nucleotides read TGTGCCAGCAGTGAAAATCTAGCGGGGGGATACGAGCAGTACTTC. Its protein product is CASSENLAGGYEQYF.